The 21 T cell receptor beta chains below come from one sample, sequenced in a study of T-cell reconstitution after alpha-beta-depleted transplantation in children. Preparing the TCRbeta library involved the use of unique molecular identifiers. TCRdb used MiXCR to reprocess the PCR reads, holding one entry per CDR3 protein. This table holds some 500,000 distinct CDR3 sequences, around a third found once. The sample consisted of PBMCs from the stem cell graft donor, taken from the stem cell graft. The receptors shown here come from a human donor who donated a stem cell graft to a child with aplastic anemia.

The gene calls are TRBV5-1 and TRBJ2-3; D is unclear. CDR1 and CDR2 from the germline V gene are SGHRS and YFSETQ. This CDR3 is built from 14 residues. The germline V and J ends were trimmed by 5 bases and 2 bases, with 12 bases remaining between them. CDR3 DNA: TGCGCCAGCAGTAGTATCCCACTCACAGATACGCAGTATTTT. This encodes CASSSIPLTDTQYF.

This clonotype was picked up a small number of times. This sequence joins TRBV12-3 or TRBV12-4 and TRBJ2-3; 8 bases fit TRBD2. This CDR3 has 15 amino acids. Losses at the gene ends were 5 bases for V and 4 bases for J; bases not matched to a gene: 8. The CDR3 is CASSPQAGAADTQYF. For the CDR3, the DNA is TGTGCCAGCAGTCCCCAAGCGGGAGCCGCAGATACGCAGTATTTT.

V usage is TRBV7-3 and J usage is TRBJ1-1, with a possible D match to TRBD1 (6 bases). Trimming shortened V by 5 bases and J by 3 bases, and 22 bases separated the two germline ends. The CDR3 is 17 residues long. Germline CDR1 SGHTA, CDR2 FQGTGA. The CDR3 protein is CASSAGGGRARYTEAFF. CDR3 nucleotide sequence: TGTGCCAGCAGCGCGGGGGGGGGCAGGGCGAGGTACACTGAAGCTTTCTTT.

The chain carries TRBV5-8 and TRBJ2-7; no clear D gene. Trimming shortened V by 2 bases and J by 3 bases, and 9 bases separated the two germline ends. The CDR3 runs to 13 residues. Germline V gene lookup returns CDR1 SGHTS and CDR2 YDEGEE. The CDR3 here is CASSFSQYYEQYF. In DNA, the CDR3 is TGTGCCAGCAGCTTCTCACAGTACTACGAGCAGTACTTC.

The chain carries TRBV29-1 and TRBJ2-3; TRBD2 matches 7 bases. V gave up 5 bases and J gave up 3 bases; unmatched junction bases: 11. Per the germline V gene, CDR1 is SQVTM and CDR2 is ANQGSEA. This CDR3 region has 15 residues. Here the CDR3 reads CSVTRRELGTDTQYF. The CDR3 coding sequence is TGCAGCGTTACCCGGCGGGAGCTTGGTACAGATACGCAGTATTTT.

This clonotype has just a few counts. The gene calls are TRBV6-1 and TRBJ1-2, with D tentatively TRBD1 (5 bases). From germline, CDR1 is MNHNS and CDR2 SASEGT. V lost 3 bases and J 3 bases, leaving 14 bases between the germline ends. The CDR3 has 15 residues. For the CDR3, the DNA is TGTGCCAGCAGTGAGATAGCGAGGGGAGACTATGGCTACACCTTC. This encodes CASSEIARGDYGYTF.

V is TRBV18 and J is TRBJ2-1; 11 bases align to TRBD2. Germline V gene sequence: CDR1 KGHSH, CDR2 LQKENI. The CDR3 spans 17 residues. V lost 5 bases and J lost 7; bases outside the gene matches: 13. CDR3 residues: CASSSKPLAGGLNEQFF. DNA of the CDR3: TGTGCCAGCTCATCTAAACCCTTAGCGGGAGGGCTGAATGAGCAGTTCTTC. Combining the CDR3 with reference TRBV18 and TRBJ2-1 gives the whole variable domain NAGVMQNPRHLVRRRGQEARLRCSPMKGHSHVYWYRQLPEEGLKFMVYLQKENIIDESGMPKERFSAEFPKEGPSILRIQQVVRGDSAAYFCASSSKPLAGGLNEQFFGPGTRLTVL.

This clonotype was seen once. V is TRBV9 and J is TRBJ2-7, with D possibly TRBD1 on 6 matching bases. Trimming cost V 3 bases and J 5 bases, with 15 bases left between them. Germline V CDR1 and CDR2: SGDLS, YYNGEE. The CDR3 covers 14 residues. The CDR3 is CASSGNTGSHEQYF. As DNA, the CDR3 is TGTGCCAGCAGCGGAAACACAGGGTCCCACGAGCAGTACTTC.

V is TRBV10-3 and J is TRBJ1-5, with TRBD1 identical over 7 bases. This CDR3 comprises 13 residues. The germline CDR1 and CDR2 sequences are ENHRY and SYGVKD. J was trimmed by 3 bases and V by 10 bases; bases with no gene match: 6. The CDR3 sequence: CATRQGLNQPQHF. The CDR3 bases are TGTGCCACGCGACAGGGCCTCAATCAGCCCCAGCATTTT.

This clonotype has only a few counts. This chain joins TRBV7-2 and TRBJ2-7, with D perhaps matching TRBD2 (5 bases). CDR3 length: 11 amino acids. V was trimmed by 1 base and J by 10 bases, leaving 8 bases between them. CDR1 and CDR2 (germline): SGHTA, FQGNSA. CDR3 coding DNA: TGTGCCAGCAGCTTAGTAGGGAGTCAGTACTTC. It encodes CASSLVGSQYF.

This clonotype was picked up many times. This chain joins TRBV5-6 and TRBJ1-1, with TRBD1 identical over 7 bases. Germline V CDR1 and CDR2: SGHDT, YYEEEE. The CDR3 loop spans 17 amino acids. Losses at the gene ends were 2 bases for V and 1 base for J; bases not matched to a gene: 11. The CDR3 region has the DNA TGTGCCAGCAGCTTACAAGTAGGGGGCCGGAGGAACACTGAAGCTTTCTTT. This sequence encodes CASSLQVGGRRNTEAFF.

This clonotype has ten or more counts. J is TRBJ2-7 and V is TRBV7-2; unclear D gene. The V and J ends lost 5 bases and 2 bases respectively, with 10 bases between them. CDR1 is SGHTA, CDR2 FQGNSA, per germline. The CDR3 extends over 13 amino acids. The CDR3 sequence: CASSLGSPYEQYF. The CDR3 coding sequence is TGTGCCAGCAGCCTCGGTTCCCCCTACGAGCAGTACTTC.

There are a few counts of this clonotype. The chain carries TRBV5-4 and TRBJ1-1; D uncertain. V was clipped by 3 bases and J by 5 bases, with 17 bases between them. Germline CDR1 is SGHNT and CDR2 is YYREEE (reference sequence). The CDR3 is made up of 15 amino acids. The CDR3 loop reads CASSSARSGWTEAFF. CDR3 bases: TGTGCCAGCAGCTCGGCGAGGTCCGGGTGGACTGAAGCTTTCTTT. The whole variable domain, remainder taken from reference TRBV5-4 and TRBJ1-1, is ETGVTQSPTHLIKTRGQQVTLRCSSQSGHNTVSWYQQALGQGPQFIFQYYREEENGRGNFPPRFSGLQFPNYSSELNVNALELDDSALYLCASSSARSGWTEAFFGQGTRLTVV.

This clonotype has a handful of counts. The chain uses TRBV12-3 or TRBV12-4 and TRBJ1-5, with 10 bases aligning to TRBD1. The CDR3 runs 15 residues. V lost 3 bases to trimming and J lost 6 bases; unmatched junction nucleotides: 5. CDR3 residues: CASSFEDRGGQPQHF. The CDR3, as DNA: TGTGCCAGCAGTTTTGAGGACAGGGGGGGTCAGCCCCAGCATTTT.

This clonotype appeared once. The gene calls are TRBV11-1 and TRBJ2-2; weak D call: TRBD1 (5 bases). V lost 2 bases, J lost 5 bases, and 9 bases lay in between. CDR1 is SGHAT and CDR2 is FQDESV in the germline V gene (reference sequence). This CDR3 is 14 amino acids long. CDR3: CASSLQGLTGELFF. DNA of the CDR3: TGTGCCAGCAGCTTACAGGGATTAACCGGGGAGCTGTTTTTT.

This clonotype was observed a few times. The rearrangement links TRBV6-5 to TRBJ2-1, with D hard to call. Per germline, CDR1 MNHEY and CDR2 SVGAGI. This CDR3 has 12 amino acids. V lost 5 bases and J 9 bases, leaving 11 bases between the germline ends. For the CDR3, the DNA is TGTGCCAGCAGTCGTCCCACAGCTGAGCAGTTCTTC. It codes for CASSRPTAEQFF.

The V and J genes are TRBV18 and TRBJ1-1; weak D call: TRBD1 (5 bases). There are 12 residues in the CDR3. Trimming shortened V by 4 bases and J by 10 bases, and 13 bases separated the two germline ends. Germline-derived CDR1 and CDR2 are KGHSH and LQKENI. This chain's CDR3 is CASSRKQASAFF. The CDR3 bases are TGTGCCAGCTCACGTAAACAGGCTTCAGCTTTCTTT.

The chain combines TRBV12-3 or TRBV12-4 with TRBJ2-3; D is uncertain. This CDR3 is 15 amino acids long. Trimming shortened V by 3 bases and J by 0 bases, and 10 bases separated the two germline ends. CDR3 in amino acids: CASSFGSPSTDTQYF. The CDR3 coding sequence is TGTGCCAGCAGTTTCGGCAGTCCAAGCACAGATACGCAGTATTTT.

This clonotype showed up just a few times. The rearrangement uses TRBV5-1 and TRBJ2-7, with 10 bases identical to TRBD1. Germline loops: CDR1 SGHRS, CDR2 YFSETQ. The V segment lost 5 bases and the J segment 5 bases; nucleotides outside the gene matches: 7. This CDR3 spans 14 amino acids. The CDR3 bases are TGCGCCAGCAGGCTTGGGGGACAGGGGAACGAGCAGTACTTC. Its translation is CASRLGGQGNEQYF.

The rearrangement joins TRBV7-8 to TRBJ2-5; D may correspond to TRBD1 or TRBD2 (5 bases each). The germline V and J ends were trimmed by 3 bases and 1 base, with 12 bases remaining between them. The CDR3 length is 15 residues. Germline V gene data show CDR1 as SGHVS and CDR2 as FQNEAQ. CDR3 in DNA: TGTGCCAGCAGCTTCGGGACGTTCTCCCAAGAGACCCAGTACTTC. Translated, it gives CASSFGTFSQETQYF.

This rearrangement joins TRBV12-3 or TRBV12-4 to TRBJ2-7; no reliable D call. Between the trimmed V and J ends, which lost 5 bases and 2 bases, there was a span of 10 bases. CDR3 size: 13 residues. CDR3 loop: CASSLLDPYEQYF. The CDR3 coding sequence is TGTGCCAGCAGTCTGCTCGATCCCTACGAGCAGTACTTC.